A selection of T cell receptor beta chains follows, all from one sample in a study of T cells after yellow fever vaccination. TCRdb re-called the 5' RACE reads with MiXCR, one entry per CDR3 protein. The sample includes 350,000 to 450,000 distinct CDR3 sequences, about 6.2% of them seen just once. The sample here was PBMCs, taken 5 days after the yellow fever booster vaccination. The receptors shown here come from a young man who received the YFV17D yellow fever vaccine. The CDR3 runs from the conserved cysteine through the conserved F or W. The D gene is left open where the match is weak. Only part of the rows carry a size: once, few, many, or a class if the clone is expanded.

TRBJ2-3,.,TRBV5-1,.,TGCGCCAGCAGCTTGCACAATTCTCAGGGAAGCACAGATACGCAGTATTTT,CASSLHNSQGSTDTQYF
TRBJ2-5,TRBD1,TRBV7-6,many,TGTGCCAGCAGTTGGGACAGAAACCAAGAGACCCAGTACTTC,CASSWDRNQETQYF
TRBJ2-2,.,TRBV10-3,many,TGTGCCATCAGTGGAGTTGGGATAGAGAACACCGGGGAGCTGTTTTTT,CAISGVGIENTGELFF
TRBJ2-7,.,TRBV5-1,many,TGCGCCAGCAGCTTGGCCGACCGTGGGGTATACGAGCAGTACTTC,CASSLADRGVYEQYF
TRBJ2-5,TRBD2,TRBV30,.,TGTGCCTGGAGTGTAACCCGTACCCCCACAGCCGGGGGGGCCCAGTACTTC,CAWSVTRTPTAGGAQYF
TRBJ2-7,TRBD2,TRBV5-6,.,TGTGCCAGCAGCTCCCGACTAGCGGGAGGCATCTACGAGCAGTACTTC,CASSSRLAGGIYEQYF
TRBJ2-3,TRBD2,TRBV2,few,TGTGCCAGCAAAAGGACTAGCGGGAGTACAGATACGCAGTATTTT,CASKRTSGSTDTQYF
TRBJ2-1,.,TRBV7-6,many,TGTGCCAGCAGCCGCGACAATGAGCAGTTCTTC,CASSRDNEQFF
TRBJ2-1,TRBD2,TRBV19,.,TGTGCCAGTAGCGAACTAGCGGGAATCTACAATGAGCAGTTCTTC,CASSELAGIYNEQFF
TRBJ2-2,.,TRBV5-4,few,TGTGCCAGCAGCTCGGTTTTCGAGGCCGGGGAGCTGTTTTTT,CASSSVFEAGELFF
TRBJ2-6,.,TRBV20-1,few,TGCAGTGCTACGCCGGGGAGCTCTGGGGCCAACGTCCTGACTTTC,CSATPGSSGANVLTF
TRBJ2-5,.,TRBV7-6,many,TGTGCCAGCAGCCGTGGGACTTCCAAGGCTCCAGAGACCCAGTACTTC,CASSRGTSKAPETQYF
TRBJ2-7,TRBD2,TRBV20-1,.,TGCAGTGCTAGGGTGATCTCTAGCGGCACCTACGAGCAGTACTTC,CSARVISSGTYEQYF
TRBJ2-2,TRBD2,TRBV7-3,few,TGTGCCAGCAGCTCGGGACTAGCACTCACCGGGGAGCTGTTTTTT,CASSSGLALTGELFF
TRBJ2-3,TRBD1,TRBV5-1,once,TGCGCCAGCAGCCTAGGGACAGGGCGAAAAGACACAGATACGCAGTATTTT,CASSLGTGRKDTDTQYF
TRBJ1-2,.,TRBV27,.,TGTGCCAGCAGCCCTGGGCTCGGTGGTGGCTACACCTTC,CASSPGLGGGYTF
TRBJ2-5,.,TRBV29-1,.,TGCAGCGTTGATCCGGGTCCGGAGACCCAGTACTTC,CSVDPGPETQYF
TRBJ2-4,.,TRBV7-8,.,TGTGCCAGCAGCGAAGTTCCGGGACGGAGGGTCTTC,CASSEVPGRRVF
TRBJ2-5,TRBD1,TRBV11-2,many,TGTGCCAGCAGCTTAGCCGGGACAGGGTGGGAGACCCAGTACTTC,CASSLAGTGWETQYF
TRBJ2-5,TRBD2,TRBV7-2,.,TGTGCCAGCAGCTTAGAATCGGCGGGAGGGTCCGGGACCCAGTACTTC,CASSLESAGGSGTQYF
TRBJ2-7,.,TRBV3-1,many,TGTGCCAGCAGCCAAGGTATCAGCGGGCTTACTTTCGAGCAGTACTTC,CASSQGISGLTFEQYF
TRBJ2-3,.,TRBV4-3,many,TGCGCCAGCAGCCAAGCCGCGACCGTTCAAGATACGCAGTATTTT,CASSQAATVQDTQYF